This T cell receptor (beta chain) was obtained from a study of CD8+ T cells in alopecia areata. Turning to the study itself: Treatment of the treated patients consisted of oral tofacitinib, 5 to 10 mg twice daily. It was 6 to 18 months of tofacitinib, and then there were 6 months off drug.

cDNA serving as the sequencing template came from extracted, reverse transcribed RNA. The data were produced by immunoSEQ multiplex PCR, yet TCRdb's version contains in-frame clones alone and is incomplete. The sample shows around 300,000 clones, about 60% of them seen only once. The sample's treatment: oral pan-JAK inhibitor, 5-10 mg twice daily. V lost 3 bases to trimming and J lost 2 bases, with 4 bases between them. Germline V gives CDR1 DFQATT, CDR2 SNEGSKA (reference sequence). This CDR3 is built from 11 residues. Sequenced here: CD4+ T cells sorted from blood, sampled between weeks 51 and 54, from a patient treated with tofacitinib. This receptor was obtained from a human donor with alopecia areata. This sequence joins TRBV20-1 and TRBJ2-5; D remains unclear. The CDR3 DNA reads TGCAGTGCTAGTTCGCAAGAGACCCAGTACTTC. This translates into CSASSQETQYF.